Below, 8 T cell receptor beta chains from the same sample are listed, as sequenced in a study of T cell clonality in common variable immunodeficiency. Repertoires were generated with immunoSEQ multiplex PCR, while TCRdb's copy carries only in-frame clones and drops some. The sample yields some 2,500 clones, without any singletons. Study-wide results and limits: Reportedly, TCR beta sequences from common variable immunodeficiency showed fewer deletions and N-nucleotide insertions.

Which antigens these TCRs recognize remains unknown. Sequenced material: peripheral blood mononuclear cells. The source is a human donor with common variable immunodeficiency.

In its sample, this clone is medium-sized. From the germline J gene comes the end of the CDR3, since the read stops 3 residues before it. V usage is TRBV2 and J usage is TRBJ2-3; unclear D gene. The ends were cut back, 1 base at V and 4 bases at J, with 12 bases in the middle. The CDR3 spans 15 residues. CDR1 is SNHLY, CDR2 FYNNEI, per germline. This chain's CDR3 is CASSEVILSADTQYF. CDR3 DNA, as far as it was read: TGTGCCAGCAGTGAAGTAATTCTCTCCGCAGATACG.

By share of the sample, this clone is medium-sized. The read terminates 3 residues before the CDR3 end, so the remaining end is supplied by the germline J gene. The chain has TRBV5-6 and TRBJ2-2; 7 positions match TRBD1. The ends lost 0 bases at V and 4 bases at J; junction bases unmatched: 3. The CDR3 runs 15 residues. Germline V gives CDR1 SGHDT, CDR2 YYEEEE. The sequenced CDR3 bases are TGTGCCAGCAGCTTGGAACCAGGGGGCACCGGGGAG. This codes for CASSLEPGGTGE. The full CDR3 reads CASSLEPGGTGELFF. The full variable domain, with the rest looked up from reference TRBV5-6 and TRBJ2-2, is DAGVTQSPTHLIKTRGQQVTLRCSPKSGHDTVSWYQQALGQGPQFIFQYYEEEERQRGNFPDRFSGHQFPNYSSELNVNALLLGDSALYLCASSLEPGGTGELFFGEGSRLTVL.

Judged by abundance, this clone is medium-sized. The read terminates 3 residues before the CDR3 end, so the remaining end is supplied by the germline J gene. The chain has TRBV2 and TRBJ1-5, with 7 bases identical to TRBD1. The CDR3 runs to 15 residues. The J segment lost 2 bases and the V segment lost 5 bases, leaving 6 bases of the junction unmatched. The germline V gene encodes CDR1 SNHLY and CDR2 FYNNEI. The CDR3 protein is CASSYRGRGNQPQHF. Partial CDR3 DNA: TGTGCCAGCAGTTACAGGGGCAGGGGCAATCAGCCC.

Many counts were recorded for this clone. The CDR3 extends 3 residues past the end of the read, so its final part is completed from the germline J gene. The rearrangement joins TRBV7-2 to TRBJ1-3; D remains unclear. The CDR3 totals 15 residues. Germline V lookup: CDR1 SGHTA, CDR2 FQGNSA. The V gene lost 5 bases and the J gene lost 1 base, with 12 bases spanning the gap. The CDR3 here is CASSAGGISGNTIYF. The sequenced CDR3 bases are TGTGCCAGCAGCGCCGGCGGGATTTCTGGAAACACC.

This clone was observed many times. The read ends 3 residues early relative to the CDR3; the germline J gene fills the gap. V gene TRBV5-1 combines with J gene TRBJ1-6, with D unclear. CDR1 SGHRS and CDR2 YFSETQ come from the germline V gene. CDR3 length equals 14 residues. Trimming shortened V by 1 base and J by 8 bases, and 10 bases separated the two germline ends. The CDR3 protein is CASSLLGQDSPLHF. Partial CDR3 DNA: TGCGCCAGCAGCTTGCTTGGGCAGGATTCACCC. Variable domain in full (rest from reference TRBV5-1 and TRBJ1-6): KAGVTQTPRYLIKTRGQQVTLSCSPISGHRSVSWYQQTPGQGLQFLFEYFSETQRNKGNFPGRFSGRQFSNSRSEMNVSTLELGDSALYLCASSLLGQDSPLHFGNGTRLTVT.

By its share, this clone is medium-sized. Read data end 3 residues before the CDR3 end; the end is taken from the germline J gene. The chain is built from TRBV18 and TRBJ2-6, with TRBD1 matching 10 bases. With 5 bases clipped from V and 3 bases from J, the junction kept 4 bases outside the gene matches. The CDR3 length is 16 residues. Germline V lookup: CDR1 KGHSH, CDR2 LQKENI. CDR3 loop: CASSSDRGFGANVLTF. Partial CDR3 DNA: TGTGCCAGCTCATCGGACAGGGGGTTTGGGGCCAACGTC. The full variable domain, completed using reference TRBV18 and TRBJ2-6, is NAGVMQNPRHLVRRRGQEARLRCSPMKGHSHVYWYRQLPEEGLKFMVYLQKENIIDESGMPKERFSAEFPKEGPSILRIQQVVRGDSAAYFCASSSDRGFGANVLTFGAGSRLTVL.

This clone was seen only a few times. The CDR3 here is CASSLPGTYEQYF. The covered CDR3 bases are TGTGCCAGCTCACTTCCGGGGACATACGAG. V is TRBV18 and J is TRBJ2-7; D is possibly TRBD1 (6 bases). The read finishes 3 residues shy of the CDR3 end, and the germline J gene is used to complete it. This CDR3 contains 13 residues. CDR1 is KGHSH and CDR2 is LQKENI in the germline V gene. The V gene lost 4 bases and the J gene lost 4 bases, with 11 bases spanning the gap.

Judged by abundance, this clone is medium-sized (0.01 to 0.1%). The read ends 3 residues shy of where the CDR3 ends; the end is completed using the germline J gene. V usage is TRBV20-1 and J usage is TRBJ1-5, with D tentatively TRBD1 (6 bases). Looked up from germline, CDR1 is DFQATT and CDR2 is SNEGSKA (reference sequence). V was shortened by 0 bases and J by 0 bases, with 30 bases between the two germline ends. The CDR3 is 22 residues long. The CDR3 loop reads CSARDREQGSFSGFYSNQPQHF. The DNA read from the CDR3 is TGCAGTGCTAGAGATCGGGAACAGGGTTCTTTCTCGGGTTTTTATAGCAATCAGCCC.